The entry below describes one TCR beta chain. Its target antigen remains unknown. No much larger clonotype is one base removed from it; base qualities were not supplied. The sample is drawn from a study of T cell responses to AZD1222 COVID-19 vaccine (dated by TCRdb to the early 2020s). Broadly, across the study: Because spike-specific TCR depth and breadth did not differ between the two schedules, AZD1222 recipients who got a second dose at roughly 4 weeks were pooled with those who got a second dose at roughly 12 weeks. TCR sequencing was performed for fewer than 250 trial participants, of whom about 200 were given two doses of AZD1222 and around 25 were given two doses of MenACWY control vaccine. Enrollment into the trials was organized by age into subgroups of 18-55, 56-69 and 70-plus years, and those subgroups contained about 160, 30 and 59 TCR-sequenced participants, respectively.

The paper as a whole reports these results and caveats: Because no day 14 peak-response samples were available, repertoires were characterized only after the peak T cell response. After two AZD1222 doses, both the breadth and the depth of spike-specific TCRs were significantly higher than at day 0 and than in MenACWY recipients. Participants were mostly white British and included more females than males, and it was suggested by the authors that clonal diversity may have been underestimated. The whole spike protein was spanned by vaccine-associated CD4 TCRs, and dominant responses were seen in regions 160-218 and 743-854. In the small 56-69-year group, the increase in depth fell short of significance, most likely because of low power. Only five or six AZD1222 recipients were SARS-CoV-2 seropositive at baseline, limiting conclusions about previously exposed vaccinees. Nearly half of unique spike-specific TCRs reportedly recognized epitopes outside regions mutated in the B.1.351 and B.1.1.7 variants.

Per the germline V gene (reference sequence), LNHNV is the CDR1 and YYDKDF is the CDR2. The trim is 8 bases for V and 5 bases for J, with a gap of 16 bases between the germline ends. The CDR3 covers 13 residues, taking in both the cysteine and the phenylalanine. Just CDR3 DNA is preserved here, 39 bases in frame from base 1. This specimen's time point label, interpreted: baseline before first vaccination. Vaccinee samples were obtained from the UK trials COV001 and COV002, which included a single-blind randomized controlled phase 2/3 trial of AZD1222 (ChAdOx1 nCoV-19) in healthy adults. For TCRbeta chain sequencing, PBMC samples from trial participants were taken at day 0 and at day 28 after the second dose. The CDR3 regions of human TCRbeta chains were subjected to immunosequencing. Regarding the original processing steps: TCRs in the repertoires were compared against a reference library of SARS-CoV-2-specific TCRs that had been generated with the MIRA antigen-specificity platform. Breadth was defined as the fraction of unique TCRs that were SARS-CoV-2-associated, and depth was defined as the fraction of total T cells that were SARS-CoV-2-associated. Each spike-specific TCR was assigned to its reactive spike region and to a CD4 or CD8 class using the MIRA data. Log10-transformed breadth and depth values were compared by one-way ANOVA with Sidak's multiple comparisons tests. In its TCRdb copy, this immuneACCESS table keeps in-frame sequences only and misses some clones. Where compared with another copy, unresolved V genes explain less than half of these, and the others have no known cause. Clone size and V and J calls were adopted from that table, with D and trimming inferred from the DNA. The sample profile shows roughly 180,000 clones; around 94% of them were found once. Approximately 0.69% of the sample is held by the ten biggest clonotypes.

This clonotype was obtained from an adult in good health. The chain links TRBV15 with TRBJ2-7, with the D gene possibly TRBD1 or TRBD2, each one fitting 5 bases. The specimen was peripheral blood, collected on day 0 of AZD1222 vaccination. The DNA sequence is as follows: TGTGCCACCCATGATGGGCTGGGGGACGAGCAGTACTTC. It translates as CATHDGLGDEQYF.